The sequence of this TCR beta chain was determined in a study of blood T cells in healthy people across ages. Findings and caveats of the study: PBMCs went unsorted, and a conclusive naive versus antigen-experienced comparison was therefore prevented.

Sample donors were healthy Caucasian individuals that came from Russia, aged roughly 6 to 95. Staff drew around 10 milliliters of peripheral blood from each donor. With a J-beta primer mix and a sample-barcoded 5' primer, a second PCR ran about 7 to 12 cycles. Researchers report that a template-switch adaptor with 12 random nucleotides tagged each cDNA molecule. Each CDR3 protein gets one entry after TCRdb re-called the 5' RACE reads with MiXCR. The repertoire holds 1 million or so distinct CDR3 sequences, with 35% to 55% as singletons. As to this clonotype: Its antigen is unidentified.

The TCR was taken from a woman aged 55-75 years in good health. Sequenced: blood.

CDR3 amino acids: CASSQGLTSGYQETQYF. In DNA form, the CDR3 reads TGCGCCAGCAGCCAAGGCCTGACTAGCGGTTACCAAGAGACCCAGTACTTC. This chain connects TRBV4-1 to TRBJ2-5; 9 positions match TRBD2. Germline CDR1 is MGHRA and CDR2 is YSYEKL. The CDR3 sequence is 17 residues long. Losses at the gene ends were 1 base for V and 0 bases for J; bases not matched to a gene: 6.